These 15 T cell receptor beta chains were all obtained from the same sample, sequenced in a study of cytomegalovirus exposure and HLA in healthy donors. The repertoire was sequenced with immunoSEQ multiplex PCR; TCRdb's copy has only in-frame clones and lacks some. The sample yields 220,000 or so clones, approximately 87% seen once. Material for sequencing was PBMCs. The receptors here all came from a woman between 18 and 29 years old in good health and CMV-seronegative.

The rearrangement links TRBV5-4 to TRBJ1-2, with D possibly TRBD1 on 6 matching bases. Germline V gene sequence: CDR1 SGHNT, CDR2 YYREEE (reference sequence). Trimming removed 3 bases at V and 1 base at J, with 13 bases between. This CDR3 comprises 15 residues. This CDR3 reads CASSSGGGINYGYTF. CDR3 coding DNA: TGTGCCAGCAGCTCTGGGGGCGGGATTAACTATGGCTACACCTTC.

The chain combines TRBV5-1 with TRBJ2-2; TRBD1 might be the D (6 bases). Germline V gene lookup returns CDR1 SGHRS and CDR2 YFSETQ. CDR3 length equals 16 residues. V lost 0 bases and J lost 1, with 10 bases in between. The CDR3 DNA reads as TGCGCCAGCAGCTTGGCCGGGACACGGAACACCGGGGAGCTGTTTTTT. Translating it yields CASSLAGTRNTGELFF.

This clone was seen once. This chain uses TRBV7-2 with TRBJ2-2, with 7 bases fitting TRBD2. J lost 1 base, V lost 2 bases, and 10 bases had no gene match. CDR1 and CDR2 from the germline V gene are SGHTA and FQGNSA. The CDR3 length is 18 residues. The CDR3 DNA follows: TGTGCCAGCAGCTTATCGGAGGTTCGGGGGGTGAACACCGGGGAGCTGTTTTTT. Amino acid sequence: CASSLSEVRGVNTGELFF.

This clone was counted many times. The rearrangement links TRBV28 to TRBJ2-7, with TRBD2 matching 16 bases. Germline V gene sequence: CDR1 MDHEN, CDR2 SYDVKM. This CDR3 is built from 15 residues. V was clipped by 8 bases and J by 3 bases; unmatched bases: 4. This chain's CDR3 is CASLGLAGGVYEQYF. CDR3 bases: TGTGCCAGCCTGGGACTAGCGGGAGGGGTCTACGAGCAGTACTTC. Full variable domain (missing parts from reference TRBV28 and TRBJ2-7): DVKVTQSSRYLVKRTGEKVFLECVQDMDHENMFWYRQDPGLGLRLIYFSYDVKMKEKGDIPEGYSVSREKKERFSLILESASTNQTSMYLCASLGLAGGVYEQYFGPGTRLTVT.

This chain connects TRBV15 to TRBJ2-5, with TRBD2 identical over 9 bases. V shed 3 bases, J shed 5 bases, and the junction held 7 bases outside the gene matches. The V gene's germline CDR1 is LNHNV and CDR2 YYDKDF (reference sequence). This CDR3 contains 15 residues. This chain's CDR3 is CATSSGGGAGETQYF. The CDR3 coding sequence is TGTGCCACCAGCAGTGGCGGGGGGGCCGGGGAGACCCAGTACTTC.

The V and J genes are TRBV6-6 and TRBJ1-5; 9 positions match TRBD1. CDR3 size: 14 residues. The ends lost 6 bases at V and 4 bases at J; junction bases unmatched: 4. Germline V gene sequence: CDR1 MNHNY, CDR2 SVGAGI (reference sequence). The CDR3 protein is CASRWDRENQPQHF. In nucleotides, the CDR3 is TGTGCCAGCAGGTGGGACAGGGAAAATCAGCCCCAGCATTTT.

For this clone: The same CDR3 is also encoded by other DNA sequences in this sample. DNA of the CDR3: TGTGCCAGCAGTGAGTTGGCCGGGGAGCTGTTTTTT. Its translation is CASSELAGELFF. The chain is built from TRBV2 and TRBJ2-2; no definite D call. Trimming removed 3 bases at V and 6 bases at J, with 5 bases between. CDR1 and CDR2 from the germline V gene are SNHLY and FYNNEI. CDR3 size: 12 residues.

This clone has a single count. The chain uses TRBV4-1 and TRBJ2-4; 7 bases fit TRBD2. Germline values: CDR1 MGHRA, CDR2 YSYEKL. The CDR3 contains 16 residues. V was clipped by 0 bases and J by 3 bases; unmatched bases: 5. CDR3: CASSQERGGGKNIQYF. CDR3 DNA sequence: TGCGCCAGCAGCCAAGAAAGGGGCGGGGGCAAAAACATTCAGTACTTC.

Of note for this clone: Other DNA sequences from this sample encode an identical CDR3 as well. The CDR3 DNA is TGTGCCAGCAGTTTCACAGGGCGCGGTAATGAGCAGTTCTTC. Translating gives CASSFTGRGNEQFF. The gene calls are TRBV27 and TRBJ2-1; D perhaps matches TRBD1 (6 bases). The CDR3 is 14 residues long. Trimming removed 3 bases at V and 7 bases at J, with 13 bases between. Germline CDR1 and CDR2: MNHEY and SMNVEV (reference sequence).

The rearrangement uses TRBV29-1 and TRBJ2-7, with D possibly called TRBD1 or TRBD2 (5 bases each). This CDR3 is built from 14 residues. Germline values: CDR1 SQVTM, CDR2 ANQGSEA. Trimming shortened V by 6 bases and J by 0 bases, and 15 bases separated the two germline ends. CDR3 bases: TGCAGCGTCGGGATGCAGGGTAGCTCCTACGAGCAGTACTTC. It is translated as CSVGMQGSSYEQYF.

This chain connects TRBV29-1 to TRBJ1-1, with D maybe TRBD1 (6 bases). This CDR3 has 14 amino acids. V was cut by 3 bases and J by 0 bases, with 11 bases left in between. CDR1 and CDR2 from the germline V gene are SQVTM and ANQGSEA. This CDR3 is CSVDSGQLNTEAFF. CDR3 nucleotide sequence: TGCAGCGTTGACTCCGGACAGCTGAACACTGAAGCTTTCTTT.

The chain joins TRBV5-1 to TRBJ2-1, with TRBD1 as a possible D gene (7 bases). Germline V gene sequence: CDR1 SGHRS, CDR2 YFSETQ. V was pared by 0 bases and J by 5 bases, with 12 bases between. CDR3 length: 15 residues. Here the CDR3 DNA reads TGCGCCAGCAGCTTGGGGACAGGACTAAACAATGAGCAGTTCTTC. Its translation is CASSLGTGLNNEQFF.

The rearrangement uses TRBV14 and TRBJ1-2; D ambiguous. The CDR3 covers 13 residues. CDR1 and CDR2 from the germline V gene are SGHDN and FVKESK. Trimming stripped 1 base from V and 3 bases from J, with 6 bases between. The chain's CDR3 is CASSQGLDYGYTF. The CDR3 DNA is TGTGCCAGCAGCCAAGGACTAGACTATGGCTACACCTTC.

This clone was picked up a small number of times. This chain joins TRBV29-1 and TRBJ1-1, with no clear D. Trimming removed 0 bases from V and 0 bases from J, with 8 bases in between. Looked up from germline, CDR1 is SQVTM and CDR2 is ANQGSEA. The CDR3 sequence is 14 residues long. CDR3 loop: CSVEDTRMNTEAFF. The CDR3 coding sequence is TGCAGCGTTGAAGATACCAGGATGAACACTGAAGCTTTCTTT.

CDR3 in amino acids: CASTARGTSYEQYF. The CDR3 region has the DNA TGTGCCAGTACCGCGCGGGGTACCTCCTACGAGCAGTACTTC. The V gene is TRBV19, the J gene TRBJ2-7; tentatively, D is TRBD2 (6 bases). CDR1 and CDR2 from the germline V gene are LNHDA and SQIVND (reference sequence). CDR3 length: 14 amino acids. V was cut by 7 bases and J by 0 bases, with 13 bases left in between.